The T cell receptor (beta chain) under discussion was sequenced for a study of shared clonotypes between healthy human individuals. A remark on this clone: Its target is not known.

Whole-study results and caveats: Genetic and exposure-history diversity was limited by the few donors. Among non-shared clonotypes, generation probabilities were lower than among those shared by all four donors.

The CDR3 totals 16 residues. V lost 1 base and J lost 0; bases outside the gene matches: 2. In germline, CDR1 is MGHRA, CDR2 YSYEKL. Assay: immunoSEQ multiplex PCR; the TCRdb copy retains only in-frame clones and omits some. Seen here are about 2 million clones, roughly 94% observed once, and the top ten hold 0.13%. The receptor was isolated from a man younger than 30 in good health. The V and J genes are TRBV4-1 and TRBJ1-4; 7 bases fit TRBD1. The sequencing input was naive CD4+ T cells sorted from blood. Indicated subset: CD45RA+ positively selected. CDR3 nucleotide sequence: TGCGCCAGCAGCCAAGGGGACAGATCAACTAATGAAAAACTGTTTTTT. It encodes CASSQGDRSTNEKLFF.